A selection of T cell receptor beta chains follows, all from one sample in a study of OX40 agonist ivuxolimab in advanced cancers. Assay used: immunoSEQ multiplex PCR; TCRdb lists only in-frame clones, some missing. The data contain about 69,000 clones, 91% of them seen just once; the ten biggest clones take up 0.25% to 0.3%. The source was CD4+ or CD8+ T cells sorted from blood, collected in a trial of the OX40 agonist ivuxolimab. The receptors stem from an adult with an advanced solid tumor such as melanoma, head and neck, liver or kidney cancer. Each CDR3 is given with its conserved first and last residue. The D gene is left open where the match is weak. Expanded clones are given a class, and other clones once, few, many or no size at all.

TRBJ1-2,NA,NA,TRBV6-5,TGTGCCAGCAGTTACTCAACCACTGGACGGAACTATGGCTACACCTTC,CASSYSTTGRNYGYTF
TRBJ2-7,NA,once,TRBV10-2,TGCGCCAGCAGCAACCTTGAGTCCTCCTACGAGCAGTACTTC,CASSNLESSYEQYF
TRBJ2-1,TRBD1,NA,TRBV7-2,TGTGCCAGCAGCTCCCGGAGACAGGGCGCCTACAATGAGCAGTTCTTC,CASSSRRQGAYNEQFF
TRBJ2-1,NA,NA,TRBV6-1,TGTGCCAGCCTTGAGTCCCCCTCTTACAATGAGCAGTTCTTC,CASLESPSYNEQFF
TRBJ1-2,NA,NA,TRBV12-5,TGTGCTAGTGGTAACAACCTTTCGGGGGGCCATGGCTACACCTTC,CASGNNLSGGHGYTF
TRBJ2-1,TRBD1,NA,TRBV19,TGTGCCAGCAACGACAGGGGGTCCTACAATGAGCAGTTCTTC,CASNDRGSYNEQFF
TRBJ1-3,NA,NA,TRBV5-8,TGTGCCAGCAGCTTGGGAAACTCTGGAAACACCATATATTTT,CASSLGNSGNTIYF
TRBJ1-2,TRBD1,NA,TRBV6-1,TGTGCCAGCAAACCAGGACAGGGCATCGGTGGCTACACCTTC,CASKPGQGIGGYTF
TRBJ2-7,NA,NA,TRBV7-6,TGTGCCAGCAGCTTAGCCTCAGGGAATCACTACGAGCAGTACTTC,CASSLASGNHYEQYF
TRBJ2-2,TRBD1,NA,TRBV7-3,TGTGCCAGCAGCTTAAAAGTGATAGGGGGCAAGGGTCACACCGGGGAGCTGTTTTTT,CASSLKVIGGKGHTGELFF
TRBJ2-7,TRBD1,NA,TRBV9,TGTGCCAGCAGCCGGGACAGCTCCTACGAGCAGTACTTC,CASSRDSSYEQYF
TRBJ1-5,NA,NA,TRBV19,TGTGCCAGTAGTCGACAGGTCAATCAGCCCCAGCATTTT,CASSRQVNQPQHF
TRBJ2-5,NA,NA,TRBV18,TGTGCCAGCTCACCATGGACAAAAGAGACCCAGTACTTC,CASSPWTKETQYF
TRBJ2-3,NA,NA,TRBV9,TGTGCCAGCAGCGTAGAAGGGACCCGGGGGTATACGCAGTATTTT,CASSVEGTRGYTQYF
TRBJ2-1,TRBD2,NA,TRBV7-9,TGTGCCAGCAGACAAACTAGCGGGAGTTGGAATGAGCAGTTCTTC,CASRQTSGSWNEQFF
TRBJ2-6,NA,NA,TRBV15,TGTGCCACCAGCTTTACCTCCGGAGCTACTGGGGCCAACGTCCTGACTTTC,CATSFTSGATGANVLTF
TRBJ2-5,NA,NA,TRBV2,TGTGCCAGCAGTGAAGGTGTTTTGCTCGCAGCAGAGACCCAGTACTTC,CASSEGVLLAAETQYF
TRBJ2-7,TRBD1,NA,TRBV5-1,TGCGCCAGCAGCACGGGACAGGGGGTTATGTACTTC,CASSTGQGVMYF
TRBJ1-1,TRBD1,NA,TRBV7-9,TGTGCCAGCAGCTCTAGGGGGCAGACGAACACTGAAGCTTTCTTT,CASSSRGQTNTEAFF
TRBJ1-1,NA,NA,TRBV11-2,TGTGCCAGCAGCTTAGAACTAACGTGGGGGGGAGATACTGAAGCTTTCTTT,CASSLELTWGGDTEAFF
TRBJ2-4,NA,NA,TRBV7-2,TGTGCCAGCAGCCTAAGTCGGACAGAGCCGGGGTACATTCAGTACTTC,CASSLSRTEPGYIQYF
TRBJ2-7,TRBD2,NA,TRBV27,TGTGCCAGCAGTTCGGGACTAGCGGGAAGATACGAGCAGTACTTC,CASSSGLAGRYEQYF
TRBJ2-6,NA,NA,TRBV27,TGTGCCAGCAGTTTATCTAGCTCTGGGGCCAACGTCCTGACTTTC,CASSLSSSGANVLTF
TRBJ2-6,TRBD1,NA,TRBV5-1,TGCGCCAGCAGCAGGGACAGGGGGCACTCTGGGGCCAACGTCCTGACTTTC,CASSRDRGHSGANVLTF
TRBJ2-7,TRBD2,NA,TRBV10-3,TGTGCCATCAGTGAGGGACTAGCGGGAGATGAGCAGTACTTC,CAISEGLAGDEQYF
TRBJ2-3,TRBD1,NA,TRBV10-3,TGTGCCACCTTCGGGACAGGGGGTACAGATACGCAGTATTTT,CATFGTGGTDTQYF
TRBJ2-7,NA,NA,TRBV19,TGTGCCAGTAGTTCTAGCAAAGGGGGCTACGAGCAGTACTTC,CASSSSKGGYEQYF
TRBJ2-7,TRBD2,NA,TRBV27,TGTGCCAGCAGTCCCTTGGGACTAGCCTCAGGGATATACGAGCAGTACTTC,CASSPLGLASGIYEQYF
TRBJ1-6,NA,NA,TRBV6-5,TGTGCCAGCAGTTACCCCGAATCACCCCTCCACTTT,CASSYPESPLHF
TRBJ2-2,TRBD2,NA,TRBV9,TGTGCCAGCAGCTCCGGACTAGAAGCCGGGGAGCTGTTTTTT,CASSSGLEAGELFF
TRBJ1-2,NA,NA,TRBV27,TGTGCCAGCAGTTTTTCCGGACTGGCTAACAGCGGTGGCTACACCTTC,CASSFSGLANSGGYTF
TRBJ2-3,NA,NA,TRBV5-1,TGCGCCAGCAGCCTCCCGGCCCAACCGGATACGCAGTATTTT,CASSLPAQPDTQYF
TRBJ2-7,TRBD2,NA,TRBV19,TGTGCCAGTGCCCCTAGCGGGAGCTCCTACGAGCAGTACTTC,CASAPSGSSYEQYF
TRBJ2-7,NA,once,TRBV5-4,TGTGCCAGCAGCTTGGAATTGAGGGAACAGTACGAGCAGTACTTC,CASSLELREQYEQYF
TRBJ1-3,TRBD1,NA,TRBV6-5,TGTGCCAGCCACCGGGACAGCCTCTCTGGAAACACCATATATTTT,CASHRDSLSGNTIYF
TRBJ1-5,NA,NA,TRBV7-3,TGTGCCAGCAGCTTTCTCCACACAGAGCATTTT,CASSFLHTEHF
TRBJ2-1,TRBD2,NA,TRBV29-1,TGCAGCACCGGGACTAGCGGAGGCTACAATGAGCAGTTCTTC,CSTGTSGGYNEQFF
TRBJ1-5,TRBD1,NA,TRBV19,TGTGCCAGTAGTCCCCAGGGACAGCCACATCAGCCCCAGCATTTT,CASSPQGQPHQPQHF
TRBJ2-1,TRBD2,NA,TRBV18,TGTGCCAGCTCACCACCCTCTAGCGGTGATGAGCAGTTCTTC,CASSPPSSGDEQFF
TRBJ2-1,NA,NA,TRBV28,TGTGCCAGCAGCTATCTTGCAGGCCTCCGGAATGAGCAGTTCTTC,CASSYLAGLRNEQFF
TRBJ2-3,TRBD2,NA,TRBV19,TGTGCCAGTAGTATTGCCCTACTAGCGGGAGCGACGCAGTATTTT,CASSIALLAGATQYF
TRBJ2-4,NA,once,TRBV2,TGTGCCAGCCTGAAGGGAAACATTCAGTACTTC,CASLKGNIQYF
TRBJ2-2,NA,NA,TRBV2,TGTGCCAGCAGTGGACAAACCGGGGAGCTGTTTTTT,CASSGQTGELFF